Following are 23 T cell receptor beta chains from one sample sequenced in a study of a mutant IDH1 vaccine in newly diagnosed glioma. The sample's time point: week 5, during vaccination. Vaccinated patients received 300 ug of mutant IDH1 20-mer peptide per dose, with topical imiquimod. These receptors are not linked to any known antigen. Clones were read by immunoSEQ multiplex PCR, and TCRdb kept only the in-frame ones, dropping some. The sample lists 50,000 to 65,000 clones; 75% to 85% were seen once. This sample comprised PBMCs, obtained from a glioma patient whose treatment included an IDH1 peptide vaccine. These receptors were obtained from a man aged 25 to 40 with glioma.

The rearrangement uses TRBV6-4 and TRBJ1-1; D gene uncertain. Germline V gene sequence: CDR1 MRHNA, CDR2 SNTAGT. The CDR3 runs 14 residues. Trimming stripped 4 bases from V and 1 base from J, with 10 bases between. In nucleotides, the CDR3 is TGTGCCAGCAGTGCCAATTTCAGGAACACTGAAGCTTTCTTT. Protein: CASSANFRNTEAFF.

The rearrangement links TRBV10-1 to TRBJ2-2, with a weak D call TRBD2 (5 bases). This CDR3 is built from 14 residues. Per the germline V gene, CDR1 is WNHNN and CDR2 is SYGVQD (reference sequence). V was cut by 6 bases and J by 0 bases, with 8 bases left in between. The CDR3 loop is CASRVATNTGELFF. The CDR3, as DNA: TGCGCCAGCAGAGTAGCGACGAACACCGGGGAGCTGTTTTTT.

V and J are TRBV9 and TRBJ2-2; 12 bases line up with TRBD2. The V gene end was trimmed by 3 bases and the J gene end by 3 bases; junction bases not matched to a gene: 9. CDR1 and CDR2 (germline): SGDLS, YYNGEE. The CDR3 totals 18 residues. The CDR3 reads CASSGPLTSGGYTGELFF. The CDR3 bases are TGTGCCAGCAGCGGACCCCTTACTAGCGGGGGGTACACCGGGGAGCTGTTTTTT.

This sequence joins TRBV4-1 and TRBJ1-5; D remains unclear. Trimming removed 3 bases from V and 0 bases from J, with 6 bases in between. This CDR3 is 14 amino acids long. Germline CDR1 is MGHRA and CDR2 is YSYEKL. DNA for the CDR3: TGCGCCAGCAGCCAGGGGAATAGCAATCAGCCCCAGCATTTT. Protein: CASSQGNSNQPQHF.

This rearrangement joins TRBV19 to TRBJ2-7; D is undetermined. Trimming left V 3 bases short and J 1 base short, with 7 bases between. The CDR3 is 13 residues long. Germline V gene lookup returns CDR1 LNHDA and CDR2 SQIVND (reference sequence). CDR3 bases: TGTGCCAGTAGTATTGACACTTCCTACGAGCAGTACTTC. It yields the protein CASSIDTSYEQYF.

V and J are TRBV7-2 and TRBJ1-3; tentatively, D is TRBD1 (5 bases). The V gene lost 3 bases and the J gene lost 1 base, with 13 bases spanning the gap. This CDR3 contains 16 residues. Germline assignment: CDR1 SGHTA and CDR2 FQGNSA. The CDR3 protein is CASSLMGPTSGNTIYF. The DNA for the CDR3 is TGTGCCAGCAGCTTGATGGGACCCACTTCTGGAAACACCATATATTTT.

The chain joins TRBV12-5 to TRBJ1-2; D is unresolved. The V end lost 0 bases, the J end lost 6 bases, and 11 bases lay between the germline ends. Germline V CDR1 and CDR2: LGHNT, FRNRAP. The CDR3 totals 14 residues. The DNA for the CDR3 is TGTGCTAGTGGTTTGGTAGAGGGCAATCATGGCTACACCTTC. It codes for CASGLVEGNHGYTF.

On this clone: The sample has other DNA sequences that encode this CDR3 too. The gene calls are TRBV18 and TRBJ1-5; 7 positions agree with TRBD1. This CDR3 has 14 residues. Germline lookup yields CDR1 KGHSH and CDR2 LQKENI. V was clipped by 4 bases and J by 4 bases; unmatched bases: 4. Written as DNA, the CDR3 is TGTGCCAGCTCACAGGGGGCGGGGAATCAGCCCCAGCATTTT. It encodes CASSQGAGNQPQHF.

The chain has TRBV7-9 and TRBJ1-1; 7 bases are a match to TRBD1. The CDR3 runs to 16 residues. Per the germline V gene, CDR1 is SEHNR and CDR2 is FQNEAQ (reference sequence). Trimming took 3 bases from V and 5 from J; bases not matched to a gene: 12. The CDR3 protein is CASSLAYRGPGTEAFF. CDR3 DNA: TGTGCCAGCAGCTTGGCTTACAGGGGCCCAGGGACTGAAGCTTTCTTT.

This chain connects TRBV5-4 to TRBJ1-1; 7 bases line up with TRBD1. This CDR3 comprises 14 residues. The germline CDR1 and CDR2 sequences are SGHNT and YYREEE (reference sequence). Unmatched junction bases numbered 5, after V lost 2 bases and J lost 4 bases. CDR3 sequence reads: CASSLLQGVTEAFF. CDR3 coding DNA: TGTGCCAGCAGCTTACTGCAGGGGGTCACTGAAGCTTTCTTT.

The chain has TRBV21-1 and TRBJ1-2; the table's D call, TRBD1, has no DNA check behind it. TRBV21-1 has pseudogene status. This CDR3 has 15 residues. The CDR3 DNA is TGTGCCAGCAGCAAAAGCCGACAGGGCTACTATGGCTACACCTTC. Translated: CASSKSRQGYYGYTF.

This clone was seen a few times. The gene calls are TRBV9 and TRBJ1-5, with a possible D match to TRBD1 (5 bases). The CDR3 is made up of 13 amino acids. The germline V gene encodes CDR1 SGDLS and CDR2 YYNGEE. V lost 1 base to trimming and J lost 9 bases, with 11 bases between them. Written as DNA, the CDR3 is TGTGCCAGCAGCGTACAGGGTGACTGGCCCCAGCATTTT. Translation: CASSVQGDWPQHF.

V is TRBV27 and J is TRBJ2-3; 13 bases fit TRBD2. V was clipped by 7 bases and J by 7 bases; unmatched bases: 8. Germline V gives CDR1 MNHEY, CDR2 SMNVEV (reference sequence). CDR3 size: 15 residues. The CDR3 DNA sequence: TGTGCCAGCAAACCACTAGCGGGGGGGCCTCATACGCAGTATTTT. The encoded protein is CASKPLAGGPHTQYF.

V and J are TRBV29-1 and TRBJ2-5; the match to TRBD2 covers 12 bases. Germline lookup yields CDR1 SQVTM and CDR2 ANQGSEA. The CDR3 has 15 residues. V gave up 7 bases and J gave up 2 bases; unmatched junction bases: 8. The CDR3 sequence is CSASTSGGTQETQYF. DNA for the CDR3: TGCAGCGCTTCGACTAGCGGGGGAACTCAAGAGACCCAGTACTTC. Combining the CDR3 with reference TRBV29-1 and TRBJ2-5 gives the whole variable domain SAVISQKPSRDICQRGTSLTIQCQVDSQVTMMFWYRQQPGQSLTLIATANQGSEATYESGFVIDKFPISRPNLTFSTLTVSNMSPEDSSIYLCSASTSGGTQETQYFGPGTRLLVL.

The chain recombines TRBV6-6 with TRBJ2-7, with a possible D match to TRBD1 (5 bases). V shed 4 bases and J shed 4 bases, with 8 bases lying between them. CDR3 length equals 12 residues. In germline, CDR1 is MNHNY, CDR2 SVGAGI (reference sequence). The CDR3 sequence: CASSSGAYEQYF. The CDR3 DNA is TGTGCCAGCAGTTCTGGGGCTTACGAGCAGTACTTC.

This chain joins TRBV18 and TRBJ1-2; D is unclear. CDR1 is KGHSH, CDR2 LQKENI, per germline. The CDR3 is 12 amino acids. With 2 bases removed from V and 4 bases from J, the gap between germline ends came to 5 bases. CDR3 coding DNA: TGTGCCAGCTCACCAAAGATCTATGGCTACACCTTC. Translating it yields CASSPKIYGYTF.

J is TRBJ2-3 and V is TRBV7-8; D is undetermined. The germline V gene encodes CDR1 SGHVS and CDR2 FQNEAQ. V was shortened by 3 bases and J by 2 bases, with 9 bases between the two germline ends. This CDR3 has 14 amino acids. CDR3 nucleotides: TGTGCCAGCAGCTTCCTACTTGTCACAGATACGCAGTATTTT. It codes for CASSFLLVTDTQYF. Combining the CDR3 with reference TRBV7-8 and TRBJ2-3 gives the whole variable domain GAGVSQSPRYKVAKRGQDVALRCDPISGHVSLFWYQQALGQGPEFLTYFQNEAQLDKSGLPSDRFFAERPEGSVSTLKIQRTQQEDSAVYLCASSFLLVTDTQYFGPGTRLTVL.

This clone came up a few times. Other DNA variants within this sample encode the same CDR3. The chain joins TRBV19 to TRBJ1-1, with D hard to call. This CDR3 contains 11 residues. V shed 7 bases and J shed 1 base, with 4 bases lying between them. Germline V lookup: CDR1 LNHDA, CDR2 SQIVND (reference sequence). CDR3 bases: TGTGCCAGTACAAGGAACACTGAAGCTTTCTTT. Its protein is CASTRNTEAFF.

This clone was counted only a few times. This rearrangement joins TRBV27 to TRBJ1-1, with TRBD1 identical over 8 bases. The germline CDR1 and CDR2 sequences are MNHEY and SMNVEV (reference sequence). Trimming cost V 5 bases and J 0 bases; bases outside gene matches: 8. The CDR3 loop spans 16 amino acids. The CDR3 is CASSLGQGRMNTEAFF. The CDR3 coding sequence is TGTGCCAGCAGTCTCGGACAGGGTCGCATGAACACTGAAGCTTTCTTT.

As for this clone: The same CDR3 can be traced to other DNA sequences in this sample. The J gene is TRBJ2-5, the V gene TRBV5-1; D is unclear. Trimming left V 0 bases short and J 5 bases short, with 11 bases between. CDR1 and CDR2 from the germline V gene are SGHRS and YFSETQ. CDR3 size: 14 residues. Here the CDR3 DNA reads TGCGCCAGCAGCTTGGCGCTACGAAGGGAGACCCAGTACTTC. This sequence encodes CASSLALRRETQYF.

The chain joins TRBV11-2 to TRBJ1-6, with 7 positions matching TRBD1. The V and J ends lost 1 base and 8 bases, in that order; junction bases with no gene match: 5. CDR1 SGHAT and CDR2 FQNNGV come from the germline V gene. The CDR3 is made up of 15 amino acids. DNA of the CDR3: TGTGCCAGCAGCTTAGCCTGGGACAGTTATTCACCCCTCCACTTT. Its protein product is CASSLAWDSYSPLHF.

The chain couples TRBV2 to TRBJ1-2; D might be TRBD1 (5 bases). Germline-derived CDR1 and CDR2 are SNHLY and FYNNEI. This CDR3 is 13 amino acids long. Trimming shortened V by 4 bases and J by 4 bases, and 10 bases separated the two germline ends. CDR3 in amino acids: CASSAGGVYGYTF. CDR3 DNA: TGTGCCAGCAGTGCGGGGGGGGTCTATGGCTACACCTTC.

This clone was observed a few times. The chain uses TRBV11-2 and TRBJ1-5; possibly TRBD1 for D (5 bases). Trimming shortened V by 5 bases and J by 3 bases, and 8 bases separated the two germline ends. Germline values: CDR1 SGHAT, CDR2 FQNNGV. The CDR3 has 13 residues. The DNA of the CDR3 is TGTGCCAGCAGCCGACAGTCCAATCAGCCCCAGCATTTT. Its protein product is CASSRQSNQPQHF.